Presented here are 29 T cell receptor beta chains from one specimen sequenced in a study of blood T cell repertoires in COVID-19. Measured with immunoSEQ multiplex PCR; TCRdb has only the in-frame clones, and not every one. This table holds 250,000 to 350,000 clones, roughly 88% found once. The source material was PBMCs or T cells enriched from blood (not recorded which). Receptor source: a woman aged 30 to 39 who had recovered from COVID-19.

This chain connects TRBV11-2 to TRBJ2-7; the D gene is possibly TRBD2 (5 bases). CDR1 is SGHAT, CDR2 FQNNGV, per germline. V was shortened by 5 bases and J by 2 bases, with 16 bases between the two germline ends. This CDR3 has 15 amino acids. The CDR3 coding sequence is TGTGCCAGCAGCCTAGGGAGTCCAAAACCCTACGAGCAGTACTTC. Translation gives CASSLGSPKPYEQYF.

The rearrangement joins TRBV14 to TRBJ1-2, with a tentative D call TRBD1 (6 bases). The CDR3 covers 13 residues. The ends were cut back, 5 bases at V and 8 bases at J, with 15 bases in the middle. Germline CDR1 reads SGHDN; CDR2 reads FVKESK. The CDR3 DNA follows: TGTGCCAGCAGCGCACTAAGGGGGAACGGCTACACCTTC. Translated: CASSALRGNGYTF.

This clone was counted a few times. V is TRBV6-5 and J is TRBJ1-1; no reliable D call. CDR3 length: 13 residues. Trimming stripped 8 bases from V and 1 base from J, with 11 bases between. The germline V gene has CDR1 MNHEY and CDR2 SVGAGI. CDR3 DNA sequence: TGTGCCAGCCTAATCGGAGAGAACACTGAAGCTTTCTTT. Translating it yields CASLIGENTEAFF.

The chain combines TRBV27 with TRBJ2-1; TRBD1 is a possible D gene (6 bases). The CDR3 is 14 residues long. The germline V gene has CDR1 MNHEY and CDR2 SMNVEV (reference sequence). V lost 8 bases, J lost 9 bases, and 20 bases lay in between. The DNA of the CDR3 is TGTGCCAGCTCCCTAGGACAGTGGGTTTCTGAGCAGTTCTTC. This encodes CASSLGQWVSEQFF.

The genes are TRBV28 and TRBJ1-5; TRBD1 agrees at 8 bases. Germline V gives CDR1 MDHEN, CDR2 SYDVKM. This CDR3 region has 14 residues. With 6 bases clipped from V and 9 bases from J, the junction kept 10 bases outside the gene matches. The CDR3 bases are TGTGCCAGCAGGGGCGTGAGGGGGACAGGGCCCCAGCATTTT. Protein product: CASRGVRGTGPQHF.

This clone appeared a single time. The gene calls are TRBV5-1 and TRBJ1-1; 8 nucleotides align to TRBD1. CDR3 length: 15 residues. Trimming cost V 0 bases and J 3 bases; bases outside gene matches: 4. The V gene's germline CDR1 is SGHRS and CDR2 YFSETQ. The CDR3 DNA is TGCGCCAGCAGCTTGGAGGGACAGGCCTACACTGAAGCTTTCTTT. Amino acids: CASSLEGQAYTEAFF. Using reference TRBV5-1 and TRBJ1-1 for the parts outside the CDR3, the full variable domain is KAGVTQTPRYLIKTRGQQVTLSCSPISGHRSVSWYQQTPGQGLQFLFEYFSETQRNKGNFPGRFSGRQFSNSRSEMNVSTLELGDSALYLCASSLEGQAYTEAFFGQGTRLTVV.

Comment on this clone: Other DNA sequences in this sample translate to the same CDR3. The rearrangement uses TRBV5-1 and TRBJ2-7, with D possibly TRBD2 on 5 matching bases. Between the trimmed V and J ends, which lost 3 bases and 4 bases, there was a span of 5 bases. The CDR3 length is 11 residues. Germline CDR1 SGHRS, CDR2 YFSETQ. This CDR3 is CASSSGYEQYF. In DNA, the CDR3 is TGCGCCAGCAGCTCGGGGTACGAGCAGTACTTC.

V and J are TRBV7-9 and TRBJ1-2; D possibly corresponds to TRBD1 (5 bases). Trimming removed 1 base at V and 7 bases at J, with 10 bases between. The CDR3 runs 13 residues. Per the germline V gene, CDR1 is SEHNR and CDR2 is FQNEAQ (reference sequence). Here the CDR3 reads CASSLEQGSGYTF. The DNA for the CDR3 is TGTGCCAGCAGCTTAGAGCAGGGTTCTGGCTACACCTTC.

The chain uses TRBV2 and TRBJ2-7; 9 bases are a match to TRBD1. Germline-derived CDR1 and CDR2 are SNHLY and FYNNEI. V trimming: 6 bases; J trimming: 2 bases; junction bases outside the gene matches: 5. This CDR3 contains 14 residues. CDR3 sequence (DNA): TGTGCCAGCAGGACCGGGACAGGGCCCTACGAGCAGTACTTC. This codes for CASRTGTGPYEQYF.

The chain links TRBV3-1 (or the pseudogene TRBV3-2) to TRBJ2-7, with TRBD1 matching over 7 bases. This CDR3 contains 15 residues. Trimming removed 2 bases from V and 2 bases from J; junction bases left unmatched: 6. From germline, CDR1 is LGHDT and CDR2 YNNKEL (reference sequence). Here the CDR3 reads CASSQTDRNPYEQYF. CDR3 DNA sequence: TGTGCCAGCAGCCAAACGGACAGGAATCCCTACGAGCAGTACTTC.

V gene TRBV5-1 combines with J gene TRBJ2-4, with 10 positions matching TRBD2. Germline V gives CDR1 SGHRS, CDR2 YFSETQ. The CDR3 contains 16 residues. Trimming removed 1 base from V and 5 bases from J; junction bases left unmatched: 6. The chain's CDR3 is CASSLPGLAAENIQYF. The CDR3 DNA reads TGCGCCAGCAGCTTGCCAGGACTAGCGGCTGAAAACATTCAGTACTTC.

The chain combines TRBV4-3 with TRBJ1-2; a weak D match, TRBD1 (6 bases). The CDR3 covers 15 residues. Deletions cut 1 base from V and 7 bases from J, with 16 bases between. Germline V gives CDR1 LGHNA, CDR2 YSLEER. The CDR3 DNA follows: TGCGCCAGCAGCCAAGGCCTCACAGGGCCGGGTGGCTACACCTTC. This translates into CASSQGLTGPGGYTF.

This clone has only a few counts. The J gene is TRBJ2-7, the V gene TRBV7-8; TRBD1 is a possible D gene (6 bases). Germline loops: CDR1 SGHVS, CDR2 FQNEAQ. There are 15 residues in the CDR3. V lost 5 bases to trimming and J lost 1 base, with 15 bases between them. CDR3 amino acids: CASSLLQGGSYEQYF. Here the CDR3 DNA reads TGTGCCAGCAGCCTATTACAGGGTGGGTCCTACGAGCAGTACTTC.

The chain links TRBV5-1 to TRBJ2-5, with 7 bases lining up with TRBD1. This CDR3 comprises 15 residues. Germline V gives CDR1 SGHRS, CDR2 YFSETQ. V was clipped by 4 bases and J by 2 bases; unmatched bases: 8. This CDR3 is CASSPLTGAQETQYF. The CDR3 DNA reads as TGCGCCAGCAGCCCTTTAACAGGGGCTCAAGAGACCCAGTACTTC.

The chain uses TRBV20-1 and TRBJ2-1; D unclear. V dropped 6 bases and J dropped 5 bases, with 8 bases sitting between them. Looked up from germline, CDR1 is DFQATT and CDR2 is SNEGSKA (reference sequence). The CDR3 extends over 11 amino acids. CDR3 loop: CSAEFHNEQFF. CDR3 in DNA: TGCAGTGCGGAGTTTCACAATGAGCAGTTCTTC.

The V call is TRBV9, the J call TRBJ2-7, with a possible D match to TRBD2 (6 bases). The CDR3 sequence is 14 residues long. The V gene lost 6 bases and the J gene lost 2 bases, with 15 bases spanning the gap. Germline CDR1 is SGDLS and CDR2 is YYNGEE. The CDR3 DNA reads as TGTGCCAGCACCCGAGGAGGGCCTCCCTACGAGCAGTACTTC. Its protein product is CASTRGGPPYEQYF.

This clone came up once. The rearrangement uses TRBV4-1 and TRBJ1-2; perhaps TRBD1 as D (6 bases). The CDR3 length is 14 residues. Germline values: CDR1 MGHRA, CDR2 YSYEKL. V lost 2 bases and J lost 3, with 10 bases in between. The CDR3 coding sequence is TGCGCCAGCAGCCAATTACGACAGGACTATGGCTACACCTTC. It yields the protein CASSQLRQDYGYTF.

This sequence joins TRBV12-3 or TRBV12-4 and TRBJ2-2; D is unclear. Trimming stripped 4 bases from V and 6 bases from J, with 9 bases between. The CDR3 sequence is 13 residues long. CDR3 region: CASSYRHSGELFF. CDR3 DNA: TGTGCCAGCAGTTACAGACATTCCGGGGAGCTGTTTTTT.

The chain links TRBV11-2 to TRBJ1-1; D gene uncertain. The germline CDR1 and CDR2 sequences are SGHAT and FQNNGV. The CDR3 contains 13 residues. V lost 1 base, J lost 13 bases, and 16 bases lay in between. CDR3 nucleotide sequence: TGTGCCAGCAGCTTAGGTCGGCGGGCCGGCCTTTTCTTT. Residues: CASSLGRRAGLFF.

This clone was recorded only once. This chain links TRBV29-1 with TRBJ1-5; a possible D gene is TRBD1 (5 bases). The germline CDR1 and CDR2 sequences are SQVTM and ANQGSEA. V was clipped by 4 bases and J by 0 bases, with 16 bases between them. This CDR3 region has 16 residues. The CDR3 loop is CSVVDPGGYSNQPQHF. Here the CDR3 DNA reads TGCAGCGTTGTGGACCCCGGGGGTTATAGCAATCAGCCCCAGCATTTT. The whole variable domain, filled in from reference TRBV29-1 and TRBJ1-5, reads SAVISQKPSRDICQRGTSLTIQCQVDSQVTMMFWYRQQPGQSLTLIATANQGSEATYESGFVIDKFPISRPNLTFSTLTVSNMSPEDSSIYLCSVVDPGGYSNQPQHFGDGTRLSIL.

The rearrangement uses TRBV19 and TRBJ1-5; D call uncertain. The CDR3 totals 15 residues. CDR1 and CDR2 (germline): LNHDA, SQIVND (reference sequence). The V and J ends lost 1 base and 2 bases respectively, with 9 bases between them. In DNA form, the CDR3 reads TGTGCCAGTAGTATAGCTCGGGAAGGCAATCAGCCCCAGCATTTT. Its protein is CASSIAREGNQPQHF.

V and J are TRBV7-6 and TRBJ2-1; the match to TRBD1 covers 7 bases. V lost 5 bases to trimming and J lost 5 bases; unmatched junction nucleotides: 9. CDR1 is SGHVS and CDR2 is FNYEAQ in the germline V gene. The CDR3 sequence is 15 residues long. For the CDR3, the DNA is TGTGCCAGCAGCCCCATCGACAGGGCTGACAATGAGCAGTTCTTC. Its protein product is CASSPIDRADNEQFF. The full variable domain, completed using reference TRBV7-6 and TRBJ2-1, is GAGVSQSPRYKVTKRGQDVALRCDPISGHVSLYWYRQALGQGPEFLTYFNYEAQQDKSGLPNDRFSAERPEGSISTLTIQRTEQRDSAMYRCASSPIDRADNEQFFGPGTRLTVL.

The chain uses TRBV18 and TRBJ1-4; 10 bases align to TRBD1. The V and J ends lost 5 bases and 8 bases, in that order; junction bases with no gene match: 8. The CDR3 consists of 15 residues. Germline values: CDR1 KGHSH, CDR2 LQKENI. The CDR3 loop reads CASSFSTGGQEKLFF. Here the CDR3 DNA reads TGTGCCAGCTCATTTTCGACAGGGGGCCAGGAAAAACTGTTTTTT. The complete variable domain, with remaining parts taken from reference TRBV18 and TRBJ1-4, reads NAGVMQNPRHLVRRRGQEARLRCSPMKGHSHVYWYRQLPEEGLKFMVYLQKENIIDESGMPKERFSAEFPKEGPSILRIQQVVRGDSAAYFCASSFSTGGQEKLFFGSGTQLSVL.

The chain joins TRBV27 to TRBJ2-7, with a tentative D call TRBD2 (6 bases). Per germline, CDR1 MNHEY and CDR2 SMNVEV (reference sequence). Trimming stripped 2 bases from V and 3 bases from J, with 14 bases between. This CDR3 has 15 amino acids. This CDR3 reads CASSLRGTVDYEQYF. CDR3 DNA sequence: TGTGCCAGCAGTTTACGAGGGACTGTAGACTACGAGCAGTACTTC.

This clone was counted a single time. The chain links TRBV12-3 or TRBV12-4 to TRBJ1-2, with D perhaps TRBD1 (6 bases). Trimming removed 2 bases from V and 7 bases from J, with 11 bases in between. There are 13 residues in the CDR3. CDR3 bases: TGTGCCAGCAGTTTACGGGGGGCAGCTGGCTACACCTTC. It encodes CASSLRGAAGYTF.

Concerning this clone itself: The same CDR3 is also encoded by other DNA sequences in this sample. The rearrangement uses TRBV2 and TRBJ1-2; a possible D gene is TRBD1 (5 bases). V dropped 6 bases and J dropped 1 base, with 9 bases sitting between them. The length of the CDR3 is 13 residues. In germline, CDR1 is SNHLY, CDR2 FYNNEI. In DNA, the CDR3 is TGTGCCAGCAGAAGAGACAGTAACTATGGCTACACCTTC. Translated, it gives CASRRDSNYGYTF.

The rearrangement joins TRBV6-5 to TRBJ2-7, with D perhaps matching TRBD2 (7 bases). This CDR3 region has 14 residues. V gave up 5 bases and J gave up 1 base, with 12 bases separating them. Germline V lookup: CDR1 MNHEY, CDR2 SVGAGI. The CDR3 region has the DNA TGTGCCAGCAGTACGGGGGGCAGATCCTACGAGCAGTACTTC. This codes for CASSTGGRSYEQYF.

The V call is TRBV21-1, the J call TRBJ1-1. TRBV21-1 constitutes a pseudogene. There are 15 residues in the CDR3. The CDR3 nucleotides read TGTGCCAGGACCGGCGATAGGGTAGCGGGTACTGAAGCTTTCTTT. Translated, it gives CARTGDRVAGTEAFF.

The rearrangement links TRBV9 to TRBJ1-4, with 7 bases matching TRBD1. V shed 3 bases, J shed 3 bases, and the junction held 5 bases outside the gene matches. The CDR3 is 15 residues long. Germline V gives CDR1 SGDLS, CDR2 YYNGEE. This CDR3 reads CASSAGQAPNEKLFF. The DNA for the CDR3 is TGTGCCAGCAGCGCCGGACAGGCTCCTAATGAAAAACTGTTTTTT.